This note documents a single T cell receptor (beta chain) sequence. Antigen unknown. As for time point: baseline, week 1 (first vaccination visit). This sample's treatment: pre-vaccination baseline after standard-of-care therapy. Sequencing was performed with immunoSEQ multiplex PCR; in TCRdb, only in-frame clones are kept and a portion is missing. In the table there are roughly 68,000 clones, 79% of which are singletons. The data stem from a study of a mutant IDH1 vaccine in newly diagnosed glioma. General observations from the study: Pseudoprogression looked unconnected to shifts in top peripheral T cell clonotypes.

This CDR3 spans 15 amino acids. Germline CDR1 reads LNHDA; CDR2 reads SQIVND (reference sequence). With 8 bases clipped from V and 2 bases from J, the junction kept 10 bases outside the gene matches. The sequenced sample was PBMCs, obtained from a glioma patient treated with radiotherapy, temozolomide or both. The V and J genes are TRBV19 and TRBJ2-7; TRBD1 matches at 9 bases. This receptor was obtained from a man aged 45-60 years with glioma. This chain's CDR3 is CASLAGTGRTYEQYF. The CDR3 bases are TGTGCCAGTCTCGCCGGGACAGGGAGGACCTACGAGCAGTACTTC.